This T cell receptor (beta chain) was documented in a study of blood T cell repertoires in COVID-19. Germline V gene sequence: CDR1 LNHDA, CDR2 SQIVND (reference sequence). The CDR3 has 13 residues. V lost 5 bases and J lost 5, with 11 bases in between. The method was immunoSEQ multiplex PCR; TCRdb's version includes in-frame clones alone and lacks a portion of them. This table holds about 43,000 clones, over 80% found once. The clonotype comes from a man between 60 and 75 years old with active COVID-19. What was sequenced was peripheral blood. The chain carries TRBV19 and TRBJ2-3; the D is unclear. The CDR3 region has the DNA TGTGCCAGTAGTCTGAGAGGTGGAGATACGCAGTATTTT. Its translation: CASSLRGGDTQYF.